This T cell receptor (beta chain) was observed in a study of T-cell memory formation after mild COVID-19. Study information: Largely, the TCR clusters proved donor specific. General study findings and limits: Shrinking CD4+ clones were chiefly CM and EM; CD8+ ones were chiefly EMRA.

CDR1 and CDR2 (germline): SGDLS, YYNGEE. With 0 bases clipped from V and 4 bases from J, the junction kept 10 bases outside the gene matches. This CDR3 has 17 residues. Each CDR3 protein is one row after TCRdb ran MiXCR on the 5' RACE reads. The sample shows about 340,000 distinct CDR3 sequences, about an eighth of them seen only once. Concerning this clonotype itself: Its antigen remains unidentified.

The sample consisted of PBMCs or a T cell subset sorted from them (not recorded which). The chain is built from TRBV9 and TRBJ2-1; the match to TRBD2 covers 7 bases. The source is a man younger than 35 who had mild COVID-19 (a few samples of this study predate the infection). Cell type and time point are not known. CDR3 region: CASSVAGGAPEYNEQFF. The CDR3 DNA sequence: TGTGCCAGCAGCGTAGCGGGGGGAGCTCCGGAGTACAATGAGCAGTTCTTC.